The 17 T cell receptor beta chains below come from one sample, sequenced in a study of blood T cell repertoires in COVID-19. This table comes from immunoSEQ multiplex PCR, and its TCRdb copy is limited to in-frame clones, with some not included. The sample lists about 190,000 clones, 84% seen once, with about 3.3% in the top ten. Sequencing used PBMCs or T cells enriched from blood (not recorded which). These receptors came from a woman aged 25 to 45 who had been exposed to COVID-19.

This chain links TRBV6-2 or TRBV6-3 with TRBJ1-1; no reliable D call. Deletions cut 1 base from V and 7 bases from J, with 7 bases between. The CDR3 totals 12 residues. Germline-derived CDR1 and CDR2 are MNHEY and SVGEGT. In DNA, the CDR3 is TGTGCCAGCAGTTACTTCGGACTTGAAGCTTTCTTT. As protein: CASSYFGLEAFF.

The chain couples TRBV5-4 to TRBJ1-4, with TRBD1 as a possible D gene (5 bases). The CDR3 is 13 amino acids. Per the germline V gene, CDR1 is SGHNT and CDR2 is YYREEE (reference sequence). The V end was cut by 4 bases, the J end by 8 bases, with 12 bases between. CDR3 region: CASSPSGGEKLFF. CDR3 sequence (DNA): TGTGCCAGCAGCCCGTCGGGGGGGGAAAAACTGTTTTTT.

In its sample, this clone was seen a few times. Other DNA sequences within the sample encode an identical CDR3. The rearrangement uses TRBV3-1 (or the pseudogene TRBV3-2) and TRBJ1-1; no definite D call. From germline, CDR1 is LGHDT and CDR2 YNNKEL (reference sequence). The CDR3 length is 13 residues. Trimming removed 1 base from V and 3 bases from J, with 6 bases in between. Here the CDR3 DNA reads TGTGCCAGCAGCCAAGGGGCCCACACTGAAGCTTTCTTT. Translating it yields CASSQGAHTEAFF.

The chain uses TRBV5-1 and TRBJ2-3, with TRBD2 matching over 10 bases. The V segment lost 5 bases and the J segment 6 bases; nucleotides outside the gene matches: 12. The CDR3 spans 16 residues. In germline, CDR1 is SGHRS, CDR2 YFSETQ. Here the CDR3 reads CASSSSPAGGRDTQYF. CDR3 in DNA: TGCGCCAGCAGTTCCTCGCCAGCGGGGGGGCGGGATACGCAGTATTTT.

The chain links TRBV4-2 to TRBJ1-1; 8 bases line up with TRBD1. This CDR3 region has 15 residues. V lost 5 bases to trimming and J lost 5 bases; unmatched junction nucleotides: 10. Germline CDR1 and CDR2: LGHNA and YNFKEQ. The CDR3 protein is CASSTYLTGGTEAFF. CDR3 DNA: TGTGCCAGCAGCACCTACTTAACAGGGGGAACTGAAGCTTTCTTT.

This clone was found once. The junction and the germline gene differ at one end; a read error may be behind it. CDR3 loop: CASSQDLGTGF. The CDR3 region has the DNA TGCGCCAGCAGCCAAGATCTCGGGACAGGGTTC. The chain is built from TRBV4-1 and TRBJ1-4, with TRBD1 matching 9 bases. CDR1 is MGHRA and CDR2 is YSYEKL in the germline V gene. CDR3 length equals 11 residues.

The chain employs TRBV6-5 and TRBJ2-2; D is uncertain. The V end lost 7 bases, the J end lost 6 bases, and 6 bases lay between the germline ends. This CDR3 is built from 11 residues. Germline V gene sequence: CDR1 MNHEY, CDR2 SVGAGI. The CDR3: CASKRAGELFF. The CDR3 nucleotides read TGTGCCAGCAAGCGAGCCGGGGAGCTGTTTTTT.

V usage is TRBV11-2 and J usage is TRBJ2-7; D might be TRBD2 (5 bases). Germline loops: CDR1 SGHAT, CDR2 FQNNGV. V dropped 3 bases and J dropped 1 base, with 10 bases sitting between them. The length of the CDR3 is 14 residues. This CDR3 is CASSLTGVSYEQYF. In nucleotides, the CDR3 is TGTGCCAGCAGCTTGACCGGGGTTTCCTACGAGCAGTACTTC.

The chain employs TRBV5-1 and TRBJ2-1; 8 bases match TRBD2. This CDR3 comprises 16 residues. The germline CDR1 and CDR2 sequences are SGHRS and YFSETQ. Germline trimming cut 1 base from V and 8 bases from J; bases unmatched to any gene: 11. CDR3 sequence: CASSLMGAGGEYEQFF. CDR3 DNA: TGCGCCAGCAGCTTGATGGGGGCGGGGGGCGAGTATGAGCAGTTCTTC.

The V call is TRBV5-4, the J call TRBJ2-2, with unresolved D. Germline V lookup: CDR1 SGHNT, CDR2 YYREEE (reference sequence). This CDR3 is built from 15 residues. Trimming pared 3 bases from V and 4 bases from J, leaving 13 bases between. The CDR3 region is CASSSARHGTGELFF. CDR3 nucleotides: TGTGCCAGCAGCTCAGCCAGACATGGCACCGGGGAGCTGTTTTTT.

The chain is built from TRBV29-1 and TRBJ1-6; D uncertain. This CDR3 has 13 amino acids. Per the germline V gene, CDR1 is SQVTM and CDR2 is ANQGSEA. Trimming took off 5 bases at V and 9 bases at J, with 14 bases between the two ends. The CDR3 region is CSVTTTDGSPLHF. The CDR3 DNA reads TGCAGCGTTACGACGACTGATGGTTCACCCCTCCACTTT. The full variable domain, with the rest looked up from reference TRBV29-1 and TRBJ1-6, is SAVISQKPSRDICQRGTSLTIQCQVDSQVTMMFWYRQQPGQSLTLIATANQGSEATYESGFVIDKFPISRPNLTFSTLTVSNMSPEDSSIYLCSVTTTDGSPLHFGNGTRLTVT.

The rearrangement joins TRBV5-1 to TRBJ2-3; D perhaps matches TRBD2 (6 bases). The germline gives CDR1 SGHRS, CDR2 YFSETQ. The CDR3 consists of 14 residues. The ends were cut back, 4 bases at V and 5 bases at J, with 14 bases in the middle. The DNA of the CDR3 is TGCGCCAGCAGCCCGGGACTCCAAATAGATACGCAGTATTTT. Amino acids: CASSPGLQIDTQYF. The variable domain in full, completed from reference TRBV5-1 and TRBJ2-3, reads KAGVTQTPRYLIKTRGQQVTLSCSPISGHRSVSWYQQTPGQGLQFLFEYFSETQRNKGNFPGRFSGRQFSNSRSEMNVSTLELGDSALYLCASSPGLQIDTQYFGPGTRLTVL.

CDR3 protein: CASSREERPLQFF. The CDR3 DNA reads as TGTGCCAGCAGCCGAGAGGAGAGGCCCCTTCAGTTCTTC. The V and J genes are TRBV3-1 (or the pseudogene TRBV3-2) and TRBJ2-1; D gene unclear. V was clipped by 4 bases and J by 13 bases, with 17 bases between them. Germline V lookup: CDR1 LGHDT, CDR2 YNNKEL (reference sequence). The CDR3 runs to 13 residues.

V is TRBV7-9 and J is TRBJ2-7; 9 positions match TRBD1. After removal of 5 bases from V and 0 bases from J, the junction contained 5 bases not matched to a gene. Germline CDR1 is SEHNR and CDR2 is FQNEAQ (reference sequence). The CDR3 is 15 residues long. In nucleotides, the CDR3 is TGTGCCAGCAGCCCGGGACAGGGAAACTCCTACGAGCAGTACTTC. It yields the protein CASSPGQGNSYEQYF. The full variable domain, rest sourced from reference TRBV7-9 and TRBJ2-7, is DTGVSQNPRHKITKRGQNVTFRCDPISEHNRLYWYRQTLGQGPEFLTYFQNEAQLEKSRLLSDRFSAERPKGSFSTLEIQRTEQGDSAMYLCASSPGQGNSYEQYFGPGTRLTVT.

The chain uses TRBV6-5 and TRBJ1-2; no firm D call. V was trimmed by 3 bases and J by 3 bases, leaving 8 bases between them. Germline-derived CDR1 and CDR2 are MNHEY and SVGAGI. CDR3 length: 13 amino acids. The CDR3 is CASSYQEDYGYTF. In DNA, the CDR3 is TGTGCCAGCAGTTATCAGGAAGACTATGGCTACACCTTC.

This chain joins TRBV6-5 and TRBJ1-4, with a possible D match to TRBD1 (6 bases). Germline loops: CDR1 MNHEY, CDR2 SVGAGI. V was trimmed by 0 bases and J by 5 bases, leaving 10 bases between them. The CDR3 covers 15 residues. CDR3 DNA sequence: TGTGCCAGCAGTTACTCACAGGGAAGAAATGAAAAACTGTTTTTT. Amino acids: CASSYSQGRNEKLFF.

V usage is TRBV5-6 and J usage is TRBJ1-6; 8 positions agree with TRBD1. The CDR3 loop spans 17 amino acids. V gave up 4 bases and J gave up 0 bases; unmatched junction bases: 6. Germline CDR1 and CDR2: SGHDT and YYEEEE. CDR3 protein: CASSLRTGSSYNSPLHF. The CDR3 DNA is TGTGCCAGCAGCCTCCGGACAGGGAGCTCCTATAATTCACCCCTCCACTTT.